The subject of this entry is one T cell receptor (beta chain). Its antigen is undetermined. This CDR3 comprises 13 residues. Trimming pared 1 base from V and 6 bases from J, leaving 8 bases between. Germline values: CDR1 ENHRY, CDR2 SYGVKD. Vbeta (60) and Jbeta (13) primers were used in the PCR. In the original analysis: Later analysis identified tens of millions of unique TCR beta chains, roughly 11 million shared. Libraries were prepared by immunoSEQ multiplex PCR; TCRdb keeps only in-frame clonotypes and omits some of them. The V and J calls and the clone size are those of that table, but D and trimming were determined from the DNA. The sample lists about 160,000 clones; roughly two thirds were seen once. This entry belongs to a study of cytomegalovirus exposure and HLA in healthy donors. Overall study findings and caveats: Sequence variants that were highly shared formed a cluster that was likely a sequencing artifact.

This TCR derives from a woman younger than 45 in good health and CMV-seronegative. The V and J genes are TRBV10-3 and TRBJ2-3, with D possibly being TRBD1 (5 bases). Specimen: PBMCs. CDR3 sequence (DNA): TGTGCCATCAGTGAGTTCCAGGGTGATACGCAGTATTTT. Translation: CAISEFQGDTQYF.